This entry lists 9 T cell receptor beta chains sequenced from one sample in a study of T cell responses to AZD1222 COVID-19 vaccine. Generated by immunoSEQ multiplex PCR, the TCRdb table keeps only in-frame clones and is missing some. The sample contains about 110,000 clones, roughly 80% of which appear only once. Sequenced here: peripheral blood, sampled on day 0 of AZD1222 vaccination. The receptors derive from an adult in good health.

This chain connects TRBV7-2 to TRBJ2-1, with TRBD2 identical over 8 bases. Per the germline V gene, CDR1 is SGHTA and CDR2 is FQGNSA. The CDR3 totals 14 residues. With V trimmed by 5 bases and J by 8 bases, 8 bases remained unmatched. The CDR3 spells CASSVYRGGDEQFF. Here the CDR3 DNA reads TGTGCCAGCAGCGTCTACCGGGGGGGGGATGAGCAGTTCTTC.

The chain has TRBV5-4 and TRBJ2-5, with 11 bases aligning to TRBD2. V trimming: 3 bases; J trimming: 5 bases; junction bases outside the gene matches: 15. The germline gives CDR1 SGHNT, CDR2 YYREEE (reference sequence). The CDR3 runs 18 residues. The CDR3 reads CASSSAAAGLAEGETQYF. CDR3 bases: TGTGCCAGCAGCTCCGCCGCCGCGGGACTAGCGGAGGGGGAGACCCAGTACTTC.

This clone was seen once. The CDR3 reads CASSLDRQGRAFF. The CDR3 bases are TGTGCCAGCAGCTTAGATCGGCAGGGCCGGGCTTTCTTT. The rearrangement links TRBV11-2 to TRBJ1-1; D is possibly TRBD1 (5 bases). The germline V gene encodes CDR1 SGHAT and CDR2 FQNNGV. This CDR3 spans 13 amino acids. Trimming removed 0 bases at V and 11 bases at J, with 13 bases between.

The rearrangement uses TRBV2 and TRBJ1-2, with TRBD1 matching 9 bases. Unmatched junction bases numbered 7, after V lost 7 bases and J lost 4 bases. This CDR3 comprises 14 residues. The germline gives CDR1 SNHLY, CDR2 FYNNEI. The CDR3 bases are TGTGCCAGCAAAAGGACAGGGGTCGTCTATGGCTACACCTTC. Translation gives CASKRTGVVYGYTF. The full variable domain, in which reference TRBV2 and TRBJ1-2 provide the parts outside the CDR3, is EPEVTQTPSHQVTQMGQEVILRCVPISNHLYFYWYRQILGQKVEFLVSFYNNEISEKSEIFDDQFSVERPDGSNFTLKIRSTKLEDSAMYFCASKRTGVVYGYTFGSGTRLTVV.

In its sample, this clone was seen a few times. The chain recombines TRBV11-1 with TRBJ2-7; D might be TRBD2 (5 bases). V shed 5 bases and J shed 0 bases, with 11 bases lying between them. The CDR3 is 14 amino acids. Germline V gene data show CDR1 as SGHAT and CDR2 as FQDESV (reference sequence). The CDR3 nucleotides read TGTGCCAGCAGCCCAGGTCGGGGCTCCTACGAGCAGTACTTC. It yields the protein CASSPGRGSYEQYF.

As concerns this clone: Relative to the germline gene, one junction end is altered; a read error may explain this. CDR3 coding DNA: TGTGCCAGCAGCTACTCTTTCGGGACAGCCTATGGCTACACCTTC. Amino acids: CASSYSFGTAYGYTF. The chain is built from TRBV6-5 and TRBJ1-2; 7 nucleotides match TRBD1. The CDR3 consists of 15 residues. Germline V gives CDR1 MNHEY, CDR2 SVGAGI.

This clone was observed once. The chain's CDR3 is CASSIESADTQYF. CDR3 coding DNA: TGTGCCAGTAGTATAGAATCCGCAGATACGCAGTATTTT. V and J are TRBV19 and TRBJ2-3, with D unresolved. Germline CDR1 is LNHDA and CDR2 is SQIVND (reference sequence). Deletions cut 0 bases from V and 4 bases from J, with 5 bases between. The CDR3 has 13 residues.

The DNA of the CDR3 is TGTGCCAGCAGCCCTTTCGTAACAGGGCAAGAGACCCAGTACTTC. Its translation is CASSPFVTGQETQYF. The chain links TRBV7-9 to TRBJ2-5, with D perhaps matching TRBD1 (6 bases). CDR1 is SEHNR, CDR2 FQNEAQ, per germline (reference sequence). V was clipped by 5 bases and J by 2 bases, with 15 bases between them. This CDR3 has 15 amino acids. The variable domain in full, completed from reference TRBV7-9 and TRBJ2-5, reads DTGVSQNPRHKITKRGQNVTFRCDPISEHNRLYWYRQTLGQGPEFLTYFQNEAQLEKSRLLSDRFSAERPKGSFSTLEIQRTEQGDSAMYLCASSPFVTGQETQYFGPGTRLLVL.

CDR3 in amino acids: CASSDSRGYQPQHF. CDR3 DNA sequence: TGTGCCAGCAGTGACAGCAGGGGATATCAGCCCCAGCATTTT. This chain joins TRBV2 and TRBJ1-5, with D possibly being TRBD1 (6 bases). Germline CDR1 is SNHLY and CDR2 is FYNNEI. CDR3 length: 14 residues. Trimming took 3 bases from V and 5 from J, leaving 11 bases between them.